The clone carrying this T cell receptor beta chain was seen repeatedly, ten times or more. Its target is unknown. Researchers ran the PCR with 60 Vbeta and 13 Jbeta primers. Profiling relied on immunoSEQ multiplex PCR, and the TCRdb table lists in-frame clones only, not all of them. The sample has around 170,000 clones; 70% to 85% are singletons. The data derive from a study of cytomegalovirus exposure and HLA in healthy donors. Regarding the study as a whole: Among TCR sequences, most were rare, though some public TCRs appeared in many donors.

CDR3 length: 15 amino acids. Germline loops: CDR1 MNHNY, CDR2 SVGAGI (reference sequence). V lost 2 bases, J lost 0 bases, and 11 bases lay in between. The material sequenced was PBMCs. V is TRBV6-6 and J is TRBJ2-7, with D tentatively TRBD1 (5 bases). This sequence originates from a man younger than 35 in good health and CMV-seronegative. CDR3 region: CASSYGHQSSYEQYF. CDR3 nucleotide sequence: TGTGCCAGCAGTTACGGACACCAAAGCTCCTACGAGCAGTACTTC.